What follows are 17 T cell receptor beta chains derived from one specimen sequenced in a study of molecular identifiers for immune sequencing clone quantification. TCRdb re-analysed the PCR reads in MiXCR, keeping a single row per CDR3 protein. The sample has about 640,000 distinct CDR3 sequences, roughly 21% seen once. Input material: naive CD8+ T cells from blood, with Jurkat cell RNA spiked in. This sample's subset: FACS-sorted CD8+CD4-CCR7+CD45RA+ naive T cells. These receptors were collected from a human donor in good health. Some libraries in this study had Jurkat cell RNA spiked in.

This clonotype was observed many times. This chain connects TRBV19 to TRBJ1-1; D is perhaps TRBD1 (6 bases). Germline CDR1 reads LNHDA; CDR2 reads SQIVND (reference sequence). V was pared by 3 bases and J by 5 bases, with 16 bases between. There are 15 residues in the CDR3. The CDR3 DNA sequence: TGTGCCAGTAGTATTGGGACAACGGGGAGTACTGAAGCTTTCTTT. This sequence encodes CASSIGTTGSTEAFF.

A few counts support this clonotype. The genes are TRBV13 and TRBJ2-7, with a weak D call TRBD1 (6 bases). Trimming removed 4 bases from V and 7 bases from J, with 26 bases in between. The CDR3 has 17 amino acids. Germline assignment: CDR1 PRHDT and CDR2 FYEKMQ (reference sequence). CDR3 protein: CASSWSGEKYGLGEQYF. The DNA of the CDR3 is TGTGCCAGCAGCTGGTCAGGGGAGAAATATGGATTGGGAGAGCAGTACTTC.

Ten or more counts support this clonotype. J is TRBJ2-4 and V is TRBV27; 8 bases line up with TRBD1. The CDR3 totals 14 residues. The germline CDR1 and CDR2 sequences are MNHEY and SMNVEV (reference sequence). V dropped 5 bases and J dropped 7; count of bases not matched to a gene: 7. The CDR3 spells CASSPQGARNIQYF. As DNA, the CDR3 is TGTGCCAGCAGTCCGCAGGGGGCTCGCAACATTCAGTACTTC.

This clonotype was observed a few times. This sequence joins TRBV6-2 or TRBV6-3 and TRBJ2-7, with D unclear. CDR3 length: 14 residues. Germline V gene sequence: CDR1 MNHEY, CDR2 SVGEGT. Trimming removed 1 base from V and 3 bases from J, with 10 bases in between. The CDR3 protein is CASSYWGFSYEQYF. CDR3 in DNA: TGTGCCAGCAGTTACTGGGGTTTTAGCTACGAGCAGTACTTC.

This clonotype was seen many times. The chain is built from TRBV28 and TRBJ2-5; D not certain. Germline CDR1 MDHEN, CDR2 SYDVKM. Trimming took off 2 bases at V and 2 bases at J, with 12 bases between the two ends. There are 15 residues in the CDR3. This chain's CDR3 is CASSLDPSSQETQYF. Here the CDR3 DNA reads TGTGCCAGCAGTTTAGATCCATCGTCTCAAGAGACCCAGTACTTC.

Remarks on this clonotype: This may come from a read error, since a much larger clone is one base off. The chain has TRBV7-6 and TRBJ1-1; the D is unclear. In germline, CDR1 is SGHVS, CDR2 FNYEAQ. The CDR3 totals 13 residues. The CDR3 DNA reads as TGTGCCAGCAGGGACTTAGAGAACACTGAAGCTTCCTTT. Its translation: CASRDLENTEASF.

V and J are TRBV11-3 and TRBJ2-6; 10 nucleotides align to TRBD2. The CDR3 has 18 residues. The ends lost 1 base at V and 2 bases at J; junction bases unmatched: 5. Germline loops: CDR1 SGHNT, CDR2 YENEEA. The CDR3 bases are TGTGCCAGCAGCTTAGTAGTAGCGGGAGGTGCTGGGGCCAACGTCCTGACTTTC. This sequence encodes CASSLVVAGGAGANVLTF.

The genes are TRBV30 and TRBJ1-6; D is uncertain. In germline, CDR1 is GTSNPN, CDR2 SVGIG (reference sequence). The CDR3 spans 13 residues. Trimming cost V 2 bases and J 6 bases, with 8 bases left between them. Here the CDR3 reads CAWSSLCNSPLHF. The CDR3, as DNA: TGTGCCTGGAGTTCCCTCTGTAATTCACCCCTCCACTTT.

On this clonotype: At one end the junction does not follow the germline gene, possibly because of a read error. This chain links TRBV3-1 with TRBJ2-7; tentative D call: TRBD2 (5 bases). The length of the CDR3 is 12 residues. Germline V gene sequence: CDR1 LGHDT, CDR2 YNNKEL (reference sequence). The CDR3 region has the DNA TGTGCCAGCATGCCTCGGACCGGACTTGTGCACTTC. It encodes CASMPRTGLVHF.

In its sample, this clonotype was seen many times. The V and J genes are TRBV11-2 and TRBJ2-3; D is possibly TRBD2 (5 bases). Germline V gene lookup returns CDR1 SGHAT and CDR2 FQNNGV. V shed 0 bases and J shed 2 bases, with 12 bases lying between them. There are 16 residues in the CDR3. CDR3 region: CASSLDIAIYTDTQYF. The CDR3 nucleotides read TGTGCCAGCAGCTTAGATATAGCGATCTACACAGATACGCAGTATTTT.

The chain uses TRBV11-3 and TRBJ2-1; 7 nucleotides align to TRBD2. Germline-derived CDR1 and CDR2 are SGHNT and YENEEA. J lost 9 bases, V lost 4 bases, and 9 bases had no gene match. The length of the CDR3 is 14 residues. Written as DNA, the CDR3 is TGTGCCAGCAGCTCTAGGACTAGTGATAGTGAGCAGTTCTTC. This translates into CASSSRTSDSEQFF.

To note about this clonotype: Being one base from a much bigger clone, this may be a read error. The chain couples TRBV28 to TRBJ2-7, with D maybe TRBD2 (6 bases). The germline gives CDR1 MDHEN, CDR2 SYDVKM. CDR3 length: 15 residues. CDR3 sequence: CASSLVSGNTYGQYF. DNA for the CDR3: TGTGCCAGCAGTTTGGTTAGCGGAAACACCTACGGGCAGTACTTC.

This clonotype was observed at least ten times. The CDR3 nucleotides read TGTGCCAGCAGCTTCCCAGCGACTTCCCAGGGGGAGCTGTTTTTT. Translating gives CASSFPATSQGELFF. The chain joins TRBV7-9 to TRBJ2-2; D is unclear. V was pared by 3 bases and J by 8 bases, with 16 bases between. CDR1 and CDR2 (germline): SEHNR, FQNEAQ (reference sequence). The CDR3 spans 15 residues.

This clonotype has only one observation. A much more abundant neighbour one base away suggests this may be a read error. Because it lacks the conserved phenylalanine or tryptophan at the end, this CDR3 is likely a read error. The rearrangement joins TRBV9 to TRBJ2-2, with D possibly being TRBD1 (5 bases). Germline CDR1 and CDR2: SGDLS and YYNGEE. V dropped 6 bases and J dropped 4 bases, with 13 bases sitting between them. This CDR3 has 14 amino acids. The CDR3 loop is CASNRQGGTGELFL. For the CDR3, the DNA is TGTGCCAGCAACAGGCAGGGTGGCACCGGGGAGCTGTTTCTT.

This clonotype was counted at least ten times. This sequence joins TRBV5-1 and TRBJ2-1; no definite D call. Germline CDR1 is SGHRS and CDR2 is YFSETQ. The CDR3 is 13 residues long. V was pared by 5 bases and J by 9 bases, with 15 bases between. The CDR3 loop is CASSLDLGPEQFF. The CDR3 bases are TGCGCCAGCAGTCTCGACCTTGGCCCTGAGCAGTTCTTC.

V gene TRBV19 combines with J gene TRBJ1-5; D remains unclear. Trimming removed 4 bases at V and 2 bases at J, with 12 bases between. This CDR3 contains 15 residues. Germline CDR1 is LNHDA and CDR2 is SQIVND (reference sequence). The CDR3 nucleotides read TGTGCCAGTAGTACCTGGGGTGAGGGCAATCAGCCCCAGCATTTT. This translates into CASSTWGEGNQPQHF.

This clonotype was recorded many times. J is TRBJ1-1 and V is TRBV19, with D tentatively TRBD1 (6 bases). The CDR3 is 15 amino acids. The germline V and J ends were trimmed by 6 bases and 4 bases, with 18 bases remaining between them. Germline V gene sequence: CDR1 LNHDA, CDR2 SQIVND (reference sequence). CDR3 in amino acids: CASRDQEGEPTEAFF. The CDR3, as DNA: TGTGCCAGTAGAGATCAAGAGGGGGAGCCCACTGAAGCTTTCTTT.